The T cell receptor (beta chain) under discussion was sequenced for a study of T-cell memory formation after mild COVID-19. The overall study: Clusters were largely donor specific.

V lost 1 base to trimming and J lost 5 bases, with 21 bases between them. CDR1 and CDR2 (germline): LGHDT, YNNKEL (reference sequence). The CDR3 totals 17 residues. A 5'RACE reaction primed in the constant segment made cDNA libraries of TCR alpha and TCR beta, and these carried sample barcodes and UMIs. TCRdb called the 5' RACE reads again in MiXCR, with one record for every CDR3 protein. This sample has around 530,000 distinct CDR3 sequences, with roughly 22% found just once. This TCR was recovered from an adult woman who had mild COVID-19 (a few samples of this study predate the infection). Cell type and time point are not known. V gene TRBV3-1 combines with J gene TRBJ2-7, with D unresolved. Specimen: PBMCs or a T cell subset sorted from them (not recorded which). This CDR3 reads CASSQGTQPLPGNEQYF. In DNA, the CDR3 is TGTGCCAGCAGCCAAGGAACACAGCCGCTACCTGGCAACGAGCAGTACTTC.